The rows below give T cell receptor beta chains drawn from one sample of a study of monozygotic twins with inflammatory bowel disease. Reprocessing the 5' RACE reads, TCRdb reports a single entry for every CDR3 protein and omits DNA. This table holds roughly 200,000 distinct CDR3 sequences. The sequencing sample was made of blood. The source is a human donor with ulcerative colitis or Crohn's disease, or a healthy co-twin of an affected twin (not recorded which). Both conserved end residues are part of each CDR3.

j_call v_call cdr3_aa
TRBJ1-1 TRBV5-1 CASSLDGKLSTEAFF
TRBJ1-4 TRBV6-6 CGSWSSGEVGKLFF
TRBJ2-7 TRBV24-1 CATSDPRTPYEQYF
TRBJ2-7 TRBV7-9 CASSLSGRGSGEQYF
TRBJ1-2 TRBV2 CASSGLAGDGYTF
TRBJ2-7 TRBV20-1 CSASPQGHEQYF
TRBJ1-2 TRBV7-6 CASTPAPILNYGYTF
TRBJ2-1 TRBV9 CASSPRTAGEQFF
TRBJ2-5 TRBV27 CASSVTGEGTQYF
TRBJ1-5 TRBV20-1 CSARDPTRGHQPQHF
TRBJ2-3 TRBV7-3 CASSYWDRGPDTQYF
TRBJ1-6 TRBV12-3/TRBV12-4 CASSLALRTGGSPLHF
TRBJ1-5 TRBV27 CASSSPGLPNQPQHF
TRBJ2-2 TRBV10-3 CAISESRGGTGELFF
TRBJ1-4 TRBV5-1 CASSLARQPATNEKLFF
TRBJ1-5 TRBV6-5 CASSYPPDSNQPQHF
TRBJ2-5 TRBV5-1 CASSLAPSGIRQETQYF
TRBJ1-1 TRBV12-3/TRBV12-4 CASSIDRPGAEAFF
TRBJ2-5 TRBV20-1 CSANDRGQKETQYF
TRBJ1-5 TRBV10-3 CAISADRGMSNQPQHF
TRBJ1-5 TRBV20-1 CSASGQGSQPQHF
TRBJ1-6 TRBV7-9 CATTGAGVKDSPLHF
TRBJ1-6 TRBV20-1 CSARSRGYNSPLHF
TRBJ2-5 TRBV5-1 CASRTTAFQETQYF
TRBJ2-7 TRBV6-1 CASKAGLSSYEQYF
TRBJ1-1 TRBV10-3 CAISESSRLEAFF
TRBJ2-1 TRBV19 CASATRGNEQFF